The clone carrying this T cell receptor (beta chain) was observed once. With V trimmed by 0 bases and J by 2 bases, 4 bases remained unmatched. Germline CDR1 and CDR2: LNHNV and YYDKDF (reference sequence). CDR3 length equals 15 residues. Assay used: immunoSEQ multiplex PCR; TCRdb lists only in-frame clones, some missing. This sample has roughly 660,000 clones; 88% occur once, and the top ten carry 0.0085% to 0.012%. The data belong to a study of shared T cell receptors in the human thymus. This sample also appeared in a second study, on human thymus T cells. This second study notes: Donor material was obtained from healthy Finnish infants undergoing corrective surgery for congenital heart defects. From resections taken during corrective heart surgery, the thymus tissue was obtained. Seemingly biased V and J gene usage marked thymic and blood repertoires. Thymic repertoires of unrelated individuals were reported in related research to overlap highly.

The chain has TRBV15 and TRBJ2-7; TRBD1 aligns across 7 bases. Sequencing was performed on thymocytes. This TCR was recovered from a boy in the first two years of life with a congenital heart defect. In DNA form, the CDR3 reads TGTGCCACCAGCAGAGATTACGACAGGGCCTACGAGCAGTACTTC. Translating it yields CATSRDYDRAYEQYF.